The text below deals with one T cell receptor beta chain. Here immunoSEQ multiplex PCR was the method, and the copy in TCRdb shows in-frame clones only, minus some. Among about 50,000 clones listed, around 90% were seen once. The data are from a study of Tregs in tolerant kidney transplant recipients. Mixed chimerism was transient after nonmyeloablative marrow transplants from related graft donors. CDR3 length: 16 residues. Germline-derived CDR1 and CDR2 are SNHLY and FYNNEI. The V segment lost 6 bases and the J segment 5 bases; nucleotides outside the gene matches: 8. Material: CD8+ T cells from blood (PBMCs), obtained 12 months after the transplant. This TCR was sampled from a human patient who received a combined kidney and bone marrow transplant. A subset of T cells may come from the graft donor. The V and J genes are TRBV2 and TRBJ2-5; 14 bases are shared with TRBD2. This CDR3 reads CASRGLAGAPGETQYF. In DNA form, the CDR3 reads TGTGCCAGCAGGGGACTAGCGGGGGCGCCCGGGGAGACCCAGTACTTC.